These T cell receptor beta chains were read from a single sample in a study of spatial heterogeneity in lung cancer. TCRdb re-called the 5' RACE reads through MiXCR, storing one row per CDR3 protein. The sample includes tens of thousands of distinct CDR3 sequences, approximately 7.5% of them seen just once. This specimen was PBMCs, taken at surgery. Every receptor here comes from a male donor with early-stage non-small cell lung cancer. Both conserved end residues are part of each CDR3. The order of the fields is V gene, D gene, J gene, clone size, CDR3 DNA, CDR3 protein. The D gene is left open where the match is weak. The size field is filled for only some rows; it gives once, few, many or a size class.

v_gene: TRBV24-1; d_gene: .; j_gene: TRBJ1-5; abundance: many; CDR3nt: TGTGCCACCAGTGACCCACTCCGACCGGATCAGCCCCAGCATTTT; CDR3aa: CATSDPLRPDQPQHF
v_gene: TRBV6-2/TRBV6-3; d_gene: .; j_gene: TRBJ2-1; abundance: few; CDR3nt: TGTGCCAGCAGTACCCGGGGGAGCAATGAGCAGTTCTTC; CDR3aa: CASSTRGSNEQFF
v_gene: TRBV6-2/TRBV6-3; d_gene: .; j_gene: TRBJ2-3; abundance: many; CDR3nt: TGTGCCAGCAGTCCTAAGGGGAGTTACCGCACAGATACGCAGTATTTT; CDR3aa: CASSPKGSYRTDTQYF
v_gene: TRBV27; d_gene: TRBD2; j_gene: TRBJ2-1; abundance: few; CDR3nt: TGTGCCAGCAGCGCCGGGACTAACTACAATGAGCAGTTCTTC; CDR3aa: CASSAGTNYNEQFF
v_gene: TRBV2; d_gene: .; j_gene: TRBJ2-2; abundance: few; CDR3nt: TGTGCCAGCAGTGACCCAACCGGGGAGCTGTTTTTT; CDR3aa: CASSDPTGELFF
v_gene: TRBV4-2; d_gene: TRBD1; j_gene: TRBJ1-2; abundance: .; CDR3nt: TGTGCCAGCAGCCAAGGGGGCCGGGACAGGATCTATGGCTACACCTTC; CDR3aa: CASSQGGRDRIYGYTF
v_gene: TRBV2; d_gene: .; j_gene: TRBJ1-1; abundance: few; CDR3nt: TGTGCCAGCAGTGAAGTCACAACGAACACTGAAGCTTTCTTT; CDR3aa: CASSEVTTNTEAFF
v_gene: TRBV5-1; d_gene: .; j_gene: TRBJ2-7; abundance: many; CDR3nt: TGCGCCAGCAGCTTGGTCGGGTTAAGCTCCTACGAGCAGTACTTC; CDR3aa: CASSLVGLSSYEQYF
v_gene: TRBV29-1; d_gene: TRBD1; j_gene: TRBJ1-2; abundance: many; CDR3nt: TGCAGCGTCGTCGGACAGGGCTCTGGCTACACCTTC; CDR3aa: CSVVGQGSGYTF
v_gene: TRBV6-5; d_gene: TRBD2; j_gene: TRBJ2-1; abundance: few; CDR3nt: TGTGCCAGCAGTCTCACAAGACTAGCCGAGCAGTTCTTC; CDR3aa: CASSLTRLAEQFF
v_gene: TRBV7-2; d_gene: .; j_gene: TRBJ2-3; abundance: .; CDR3nt: TGTGCCAGCAGCTACGGGACACGCACAGATACGCAGTATTTT; CDR3aa: CASSYGTRTDTQYF
v_gene: TRBV3-1; d_gene: TRBD1; j_gene: TRBJ1-1; abundance: .; CDR3nt: TGTGCCAGCAGTCGCGGACAGGGGGTTTCTGAAGCTTTCTTT; CDR3aa: CASSRGQGVSEAFF
v_gene: TRBV6-2/TRBV6-3; d_gene: .; j_gene: TRBJ2-2; abundance: many; CDR3nt: TGTGCCAGCAGTTATGGCTACACCGGGGAGCTGTTTTTT; CDR3aa: CASSYGYTGELFF
v_gene: TRBV19; d_gene: .; j_gene: TRBJ2-3; abundance: few; CDR3nt: TGTGCCAGTAGTGCCTTCGGGACAGATACGCAGTATTTT; CDR3aa: CASSAFGTDTQYF
v_gene: TRBV29-1; d_gene: TRBD2; j_gene: TRBJ2-2; abundance: few; CDR3nt: TGCAGCGTCTGGGGGACTAGCGGGAGTATTTCCGGGGAGCTGTTTTTT; CDR3aa: CSVWGTSGSISGELFF
v_gene: TRBV6-6; d_gene: .; j_gene: TRBJ1-4; abundance: many; CDR3nt: TGTGCCAGCAGTCCGAAGGAAAAACTGTTTTTT; CDR3aa: CASSPKEKLFF
v_gene: TRBV20-1; d_gene: .; j_gene: TRBJ2-2; abundance: .; CDR3nt: TGCAGTGCTAGAGATAGAGTGAGAGGAAGCACCGGGGAGCTGTTTTTT; CDR3aa: CSARDRVRGSTGELFF
v_gene: TRBV13; d_gene: TRBD2; j_gene: TRBJ2-5; abundance: few; CDR3nt: TGTGCCAGCAGCTTAAGGGTAGCGGGGGGCCACCAAGAGACCCAGTACTTC; CDR3aa: CASSLRVAGGHQETQYF
v_gene: TRBV30; d_gene: .; j_gene: TRBJ1-1; abundance: many; CDR3nt: TGTGCCTGGGATGGGTTCAGGGGACGAGACGCTTTCTTT; CDR3aa: CAWDGFRGRDAFF
v_gene: TRBV12-3/TRBV12-4; d_gene: .; j_gene: TRBJ2-3; abundance: many; CDR3nt: TGTGCCAGCAGTTTAGCGGGAGATGCAGATACGCAGTATTTT; CDR3aa: CASSLAGDADTQYF
v_gene: TRBV30; d_gene: .; j_gene: TRBJ1-2; abundance: many; CDR3nt: TGTGCCTGGAGTGGTAGCTTTACAGACTATGGCTACACCTTC; CDR3aa: CAWSGSFTDYGYTF
v_gene: TRBV5-1; d_gene: .; j_gene: TRBJ1-4; abundance: .; CDR3nt: TGCGCCAGCAGCTTGGCCACCTCAACTAATGAAAAACTGTTTTTT; CDR3aa: CASSLATSTNEKLFF
v_gene: TRBV11-2; d_gene: TRBD1; j_gene: TRBJ2-7; abundance: .; CDR3nt: TGTGCCAGCAGCTTAGGGACAGGTCCCTACGAGCAGTACTTC; CDR3aa: CASSLGTGPYEQYF
v_gene: TRBV6-5; d_gene: .; j_gene: TRBJ1-4; abundance: .; CDR3nt: TGTGCCAGCAGACCCGGGACACGAAATGAAAAACTGTTTTTT; CDR3aa: CASRPGTRNEKLFF
v_gene: TRBV10-2; d_gene: .; j_gene: TRBJ1-4; abundance: many; CDR3nt: TGCGCCAGCAGGGCCGACACCCGGGGAGGAAAACTGTTTTTT; CDR3aa: CASRADTRGGKLFF
v_gene: TRBV7-2; d_gene: TRBD1; j_gene: TRBJ1-6; abundance: few; CDR3nt: TGTGCCAGCACCACAGTAGGGACAGGCAACTCACCCCTCCACTTT; CDR3aa: CASTTVGTGNSPLHF
v_gene: TRBV6-2/TRBV6-3; d_gene: .; j_gene: TRBJ1-2; abundance: few; CDR3nt: TGTGCCAGCACTTACATTCCGGGACACTTCTATGGCTACACCTTC; CDR3aa: CASTYIPGHFYGYTF
v_gene: TRBV5-4; d_gene: .; j_gene: TRBJ2-3; abundance: many; CDR3nt: TGTGCCAGCAGCCTGGGACCCCGGATCGGCACAGATACGCAGTATTTT; CDR3aa: CASSLGPRIGTDTQYF
v_gene: TRBV4-3; d_gene: .; j_gene: TRBJ1-2; abundance: many; CDR3nt: TGCGCCAGCAGCCAAGATGGGGCTAGCTATGGCTACACCTTC; CDR3aa: CASSQDGASYGYTF
v_gene: TRBV7-6; d_gene: .; j_gene: TRBJ1-5; abundance: many; CDR3nt: TGTGCCAGCAGCTCTATCGACGGCAATCAGCCCCAGCATTTT; CDR3aa: CASSSIDGNQPQHF
v_gene: TRBV7-8; d_gene: TRBD1; j_gene: TRBJ2-7; abundance: .; CDR3nt: TGTGCCAGCAGCTCTCAGGGGGCTCACCGAGGCTACGAGCAGTACTTC; CDR3aa: CASSSQGAHRGYEQYF
v_gene: TRBV29-1; d_gene: .; j_gene: TRBJ1-1; abundance: .; CDR3nt: TGCAGCGTTATGAACACTGAAGCTTTCTTT; CDR3aa: CSVMNTEAFF
v_gene: TRBV4-1; d_gene: .; j_gene: TRBJ2-1; abundance: few; CDR3nt: TGCGCCAGCAGCCAAGTGGCGGAGGGGGAGCAGTTCTTC; CDR3aa: CASSQVAEGEQFF
v_gene: TRBV19; d_gene: .; j_gene: TRBJ2-2; abundance: .; CDR3nt: TGTGCCAGTAGTATCCAGAACACCGGGGAGCTGTTTTTT; CDR3aa: CASSIQNTGELFF
v_gene: TRBV19; d_gene: .; j_gene: TRBJ2-1; abundance: many; CDR3nt: TGTGCCAGTAGCTCTTCGGCTTACAATGAGCAGTTCTTC; CDR3aa: CASSSSAYNEQFF
v_gene: TRBV12-3/TRBV12-4; d_gene: .; j_gene: TRBJ2-2; abundance: medium-sized; CDR3nt: TGTGCCAGCAGTTTCCGTATTAACGGGGAGCTGTTTTTT; CDR3aa: CASSFRINGELFF
v_gene: TRBV4-3; d_gene: .; j_gene: TRBJ2-3; abundance: many; CDR3nt: TGCGCCAGCAGCCAAGAATGGGGGAGCACAGATACGCAGTATTTT; CDR3aa: CASSQEWGSTDTQYF
v_gene: TRBV29-1; d_gene: .; j_gene: TRBJ1-2; abundance: many; CDR3nt: TGCAGCGTAATGACAGCCCAGCCAAACTATGGCTACACCTTC; CDR3aa: CSVMTAQPNYGYTF
v_gene: TRBV11-2; d_gene: .; j_gene: TRBJ1-2; abundance: many; CDR3nt: TGTGCCAGCAGCTTTATGCAGGGGAATGGCTACACCTTC; CDR3aa: CASSFMQGNGYTF
v_gene: TRBV3-1; d_gene: .; j_gene: TRBJ2-5; abundance: many; CDR3nt: TGTGCCAGCAGCCACCAGATCGGGAAGAAGGGCGCCGAGACCCAGTACTTC; CDR3aa: CASSHQIGKKGAETQYF
v_gene: TRBV11-3; d_gene: TRBD2; j_gene: TRBJ2-1; abundance: many; CDR3nt: TGTGCCAGCAGTACCACTAGCGGGAGGGATTCCTACAATGAGCAGTTCTTC; CDR3aa: CASSTTSGRDSYNEQFF
v_gene: TRBV7-3; d_gene: TRBD1; j_gene: TRBJ2-6; abundance: few; CDR3nt: TGTGCCAGCAGCCTCGGACAGGGGGCGCAGGGGGCCAACGTCCTGACTTTC; CDR3aa: CASSLGQGAQGANVLTF
v_gene: TRBV20-1; d_gene: .; j_gene: TRBJ1-3; abundance: .; CDR3nt: TGCAGTGCTAGAGAGGGAGCCCGAAACACCATATATTTT; CDR3aa: CSAREGARNTIYF
v_gene: TRBV20-1; d_gene: .; j_gene: TRBJ2-1; abundance: few; CDR3nt: TGCAGTGCTACCAATGAGCAGTTCTTC; CDR3aa: CSATNEQFF
v_gene: TRBV27; d_gene: TRBD1; j_gene: TRBJ2-1; abundance: .; CDR3nt: TGTGCCAGCAGGACAGGGGGCTCCTACAATGAGCAGTTCTTC; CDR3aa: CASRTGGSYNEQFF
v_gene: TRBV12-3/TRBV12-4; d_gene: .; j_gene: TRBJ1-5; abundance: .; CDR3nt: TGTGCCAGCAGTTTAACCGTCAATCAGCCCCAGCATTTT; CDR3aa: CASSLTVNQPQHF
v_gene: TRBV20-1; d_gene: .; j_gene: TRBJ1-1; abundance: few; CDR3nt: TGCAGTGCTAGAGATCCCGTGGGGAACACTGAAGCTTTCTTT; CDR3aa: CSARDPVGNTEAFF
v_gene: TRBV6-1; d_gene: .; j_gene: TRBJ1-4; abundance: .; CDR3nt: TGTGCCAGTACCCGGGACGGAGTTGCAACTAATGAAAAACTGTTTTTT; CDR3aa: CASTRDGVATNEKLFF
v_gene: TRBV6-1; d_gene: TRBD1; j_gene: TRBJ1-3; abundance: few; CDR3nt: TGTGCCAGCAGCTCAGGGGGGAATGGAAACACCATATATTTT; CDR3aa: CASSSGGNGNTIYF
v_gene: TRBV6-2/TRBV6-3; d_gene: TRBD2; j_gene: TRBJ2-4; abundance: .; CDR3nt: TGTGCCAGCAGTAAAGCGGGAGATAATATAAACATTCAGTACTTC; CDR3aa: CASSKAGDNINIQYF
v_gene: TRBV20-1; d_gene: .; j_gene: TRBJ2-1; abundance: many; CDR3nt: TGCAGTGCTAGGGATCGTAGCAGGGGACAGTTCTTC; CDR3aa: CSARDRSRGQFF